This entry features one T cell receptor beta chain sequence. The data stem from a study of blood T cell repertoires in COVID-19. At the level of the study: The cDNA or gDNA used as material had been derived from T cells, B-cell-depleted T cells, or PBMCs.

V lost 6 bases and J 7 bases, leaving 16 bases between the germline ends. CDR3 length equals 13 residues. CDR1 MNHEY and CDR2 SMNVEV come from the germline V gene (reference sequence). This table comes from immunoSEQ multiplex PCR, and its TCRdb copy is limited to in-frame clones, with some not included. Of 120,000 to 150,000 clones listed, around 85% were seen once; the top ten hold approximately 2.7%. This receptor was taken from a woman aged 35 to 49 with active or convalescent COVID-19. This chain connects TRBV27 to TRBJ2-7, with D perhaps matching TRBD2 (7 bases). The sequencing sample was made of peripheral blood. The CDR3 here is CASRIGGLGEQYF. CDR3 nucleotide sequence: TGTGCCAGCAGGATCGGGGGGCTGGGGGAGCAGTACTTC.